Each of the 32 T cell receptor beta chains below was sequenced from the same sample in a study of blood T cell repertoires in COVID-19. Method: immunoSEQ multiplex PCR; TCRdb's copy keeps in-frame clones and lacks some. This sample has around 140,000 clones; over 60% occur once, and the top ten carry 1.5% to 2%. Sequenced material: peripheral blood. The receptors shown here come from a woman aged 70-85 years with acute or convalescent COVID-19.

The CDR3 is CASSWVEEWANVLTF. The CDR3 DNA follows: TGTGCCAGCAGCTGGGTAGAGGAATGGGCCAACGTCCTGACTTTC. This chain links TRBV5-6 with TRBJ2-6; D remains ambiguous. V was cut by 3 bases and J by 5 bases, with 12 bases left in between. CDR1 and CDR2 (germline): SGHDT, YYEEEE. The CDR3 extends over 15 amino acids.

This clone has only one observation. This chain uses TRBV7-7 with TRBJ2-3, with D possibly matching TRBD1 (6 bases). Trimming cost V 5 bases and J 1 base, with 16 bases left between them. From germline, CDR1 is SSHAT and CDR2 FNYEAQ (reference sequence). This CDR3 is 16 amino acids long. The CDR3 region is CASSLTQGSGTDTQYF. As DNA, the CDR3 is TGTGCCAGCAGCCTGACGCAGGGGAGCGGCACAGATACGCAGTATTTT.

This clone was observed a few times. The chain recombines TRBV2 with TRBJ1-1; D call uncertain. The V gene lost 4 bases and the J gene lost 1 base, with 7 bases spanning the gap. The CDR3 runs to 13 residues. Germline V CDR1 and CDR2: SNHLY, FYNNEI. In nucleotides, the CDR3 is TGTGCCAGCAGTGTCGGTCAGAACACTGAAGCTTTCTTT. Its protein product is CASSVGQNTEAFF.

V is TRBV5-1 and J is TRBJ2-7, with TRBD2 matching over 8 bases. Germline V gene lookup returns CDR1 SGHRS and CDR2 YFSETQ. The CDR3 has 14 amino acids. Trimming removed 4 bases from V and 4 bases from J; junction bases left unmatched: 7. The chain's CDR3 is CASSPGLVSYEQYF. The CDR3 DNA reads TGCGCCAGCAGCCCGGGACTAGTCTCATACGAGCAGTACTTC. Supplemented by reference TRBV5-1 and TRBJ2-7, the full variable domain reads KAGVTQTPRYLIKTRGQQVTLSCSPISGHRSVSWYQQTPGQGLQFLFEYFSETQRNKGNFPGRFSGRQFSNSRSEMNVSTLELGDSALYLCASSPGLVSYEQYFGPGTRLTVT.

V is TRBV9 and J is TRBJ2-5, with 9 bases lining up with TRBD1. Germline CDR1 reads SGDLS; CDR2 reads YYNGEE. V lost 6 bases to trimming and J lost 4 bases; unmatched junction nucleotides: 7. The CDR3 length is 14 residues. The CDR3 DNA follows: TGTGCCAGCAACCTACAGGGGGCTGGAGAGACCCAGTACTTC. Its protein is CASNLQGAGETQYF. Based on the CDR3 plus reference TRBV9 and TRBJ2-5, the full variable domain is DSGVTQTPKHLITATGQRVTLRCSPRSGDLSVYWYQQSLDQGLQFLIQYYNGEERAKGNILERFSAQQFPDLHSELNLSSLELGDSALYFCASNLQGAGETQYFGPGTRLLVL.

The chain couples TRBV5-1 to TRBJ1-5, with D maybe TRBD1 (6 bases). Per the germline V gene, CDR1 is SGHRS and CDR2 is YFSETQ. V gave up 4 bases and J gave up 6 bases, with 14 bases separating them. This CDR3 contains 14 residues. CDR3 sequence reads: CASSKGGDGQPQHF. In DNA, the CDR3 is TGCGCCAGCAGCAAAGGGGGTGACGGTCAGCCCCAGCATTTT.

The chain uses TRBV12-3 or TRBV12-4 and TRBJ2-7; TRBD1 might be the D (5 bases). V was shortened by 4 bases and J by 4 bases, with 8 bases between the two germline ends. The CDR3 is 12 amino acids. In DNA form, the CDR3 reads TGTGCCAGCAGTTCTCGACAGTACGAGCAGTACTTC. Encoded protein: CASSSRQYEQYF.

In this sample, this clone turned up a few times. The chain carries TRBV24-1 and TRBJ2-1, with 10 nucleotides matching TRBD2. Germline-derived CDR1 and CDR2 are KGHDR and SFDVKD. With V trimmed by 9 bases and J by 8 bases, 15 bases remained unmatched. The CDR3 has 16 amino acids. CDR3 residues: CATAGTSAIPVYEQFF. CDR3 DNA sequence: TGTGCCACCGCGGGGACTAGCGCCATCCCCGTATATGAGCAGTTCTTC.

The rearrangement links TRBV19 to TRBJ1-6; 8 bases fit TRBD1. V lost 3 bases to trimming and J lost 10 bases; unmatched junction nucleotides: 11. Germline CDR1 and CDR2: LNHDA and SQIVND (reference sequence). The CDR3 consists of 16 residues. The CDR3, as DNA: TGTGCCAGTAGTATCGAAGGACAGGGTGGGACCTCACCCCTCCACTTT. As protein: CASSIEGQGGTSPLHF.

J is TRBJ2-1 and V is TRBV3-1 (or the pseudogene TRBV3-2); a possible D gene is TRBD1 (6 bases). V lost 4 bases to trimming and J lost 8 bases, with 15 bases between them. Germline V gene data show CDR1 as LGHDT and CDR2 as YNNKEL (reference sequence). This CDR3 region has 14 residues. CDR3 sequence: CASSRRVGADEQFF. The CDR3 nucleotides read TGTGCCAGCAGCCGACGGGTGGGGGCGGATGAGCAGTTCTTC.

The J gene is TRBJ1-6, the V gene TRBV5-1; TRBD1 is a possible D gene (6 bases). CDR3 size: 15 residues. Between the trimmed V and J ends, which lost 4 bases and 0 bases, there was a span of 8 bases. CDR1 and CDR2 from the germline V gene are SGHRS and YFSETQ. CDR3 DNA sequence: TGCGCCAGCAGCGGACAGAGCTCCTATAATTCACCCCTCCACTTT. Its translation: CASSGQSSYNSPLHF.

This chain uses TRBV7-8 with TRBJ2-7, with a possible D match to TRBD2 (5 bases). The CDR3 spans 14 residues. V lost 2 bases to trimming and J lost 6 bases, with 14 bases between them. Germline V gene lookup returns CDR1 SGHVS and CDR2 FQNEAQ. CDR3 DNA sequence: TGTGCCAGCAGCTTACGAGGCCCGAGCGGCGAGCAGTACTTC. This encodes CASSLRGPSGEQYF.

DNA of the CDR3: TGCGCCAGCAGCTTGGAAGACAGGGGAGGCTACACCTTC. Protein product: CASSLEDRGGYTF. The rearrangement joins TRBV5-1 to TRBJ1-2, with 8 bases fitting TRBD1. The CDR3 consists of 13 residues. The V gene's germline CDR1 is SGHRS and CDR2 YFSETQ. Trimming at V came to 0 bases and at J to 8 bases, leaving 3 bases not matched to a gene.

This chain connects TRBV5-8 to TRBJ2-1, with D maybe TRBD2 (6 bases). Germline loops: CDR1 SGHTS, CDR2 YDEGEE. The length of the CDR3 is 15 residues. The V end was cut by 1 base, the J end by 6 bases, with 14 bases between. CDR3: CASSLTGVNRNEQFF. The DNA for the CDR3 is TGTGCCAGCAGCTTGACGGGAGTCAACCGCAATGAGCAGTTCTTC. Full variable domain (rest looked up from reference TRBV5-8 and TRBJ2-1): EAGVTQSPTHLIKTRGQQATLRCSPISGHTSVYWYQQALGLGLQFLLWYDEGEERNRGNFPPRFSGRQFPNYSSELNVNALELEDSALYLCASSLTGVNRNEQFFGPGTRLTVL.

The chain has TRBV3-1 (or the pseudogene TRBV3-2) and TRBJ2-1, with D possibly being TRBD1 (6 bases). The CDR3 length is 14 residues. The V gene lost 6 bases and the J gene lost 6 bases, with 15 bases spanning the gap. CDR1 is LGHDT and CDR2 is YNNKEL in the germline V gene (reference sequence). Written as DNA, the CDR3 is TGTGCCAGCAGTTACCACGCAGGGGCCAATGAGCAGTTCTTC. It yields the protein CASSYHAGANEQFF.

V gene TRBV20-1 combines with J gene TRBJ2-3; no clear D. The germline V gene encodes CDR1 DFQATT and CDR2 SNEGSKA (reference sequence). CDR3 length: 11 residues. Trimming took 2 bases from V and 7 from J, leaving 7 bases between them. This CDR3 reads CSARFGNTQYF. The CDR3 coding sequence is TGCAGTGCTAGATTCGGTAATACGCAGTATTTT.

The V and J genes are TRBV2 and TRBJ2-1; 9 bases are a match to TRBD2. This CDR3 contains 14 residues. V was pared by 7 bases and J by 8 bases, with 9 bases of the junction left unmatched. Germline V CDR1 and CDR2: SNHLY, FYNNEI. CDR3 region: CASKIAGAVDEQFF. CDR3 nucleotides: TGTGCCAGCAAGATAGCGGGAGCAGTCGATGAGCAGTTCTTC.

The J gene is TRBJ2-6, the V gene TRBV2, with 11 bases fitting TRBD1. The length of the CDR3 is 16 residues. After removal of 7 bases from V and 4 bases from J, the junction contained 6 bases not matched to a gene. Germline V CDR1 and CDR2: SNHLY, FYNNEI. CDR3 sequence (DNA): TGTGCCAGCAAAGGACAGGGGGCGGCCGGGGCCAACGTCCTGACTTTC. Translating gives CASKGQGAAGANVLTF.

J is TRBJ1-4 and V is TRBV3-1 (or the pseudogene TRBV3-2); TRBD1 aligns across 9 bases. This CDR3 has 16 residues. After removal of 0 bases from V and 7 bases from J, the junction contained 6 bases not matched to a gene. Germline V gene data show CDR1 as LGHDT and CDR2 as YNNKEL (reference sequence). The CDR3 sequence is CASSQDLGQGGEKLFF. The CDR3 coding sequence is TGTGCCAGCAGCCAAGATCTGGGACAGGGAGGTGAAAAACTGTTTTTT.

Comments on this clone: The sample carries other DNA sequences with the same CDR3. The chain employs TRBV9 and TRBJ1-4; weak D call: TRBD1 (5 bases). V lost 2 bases and J lost 3, with 11 bases in between. The CDR3 totals 15 residues. The germline V gene encodes CDR1 SGDLS and CDR2 YYNGEE. This CDR3 reads CASSVEEGANEKLFF. CDR3 nucleotide sequence: TGTGCCAGCAGCGTGGAAGAAGGGGCTAATGAAAAACTGTTTTTT.

V is TRBV6-5 and J is TRBJ1-5; no firm D call. This CDR3 has 15 amino acids. V gave up 5 bases and J gave up 1 base, with 12 bases separating them. Germline V gene sequence: CDR1 MNHEY, CDR2 SVGAGI. The CDR3 is CASSPRGPSNQPQHF. The CDR3 bases are TGTGCCAGCAGTCCCAGAGGGCCAAGCAATCAGCCCCAGCATTTT.

The chain joins TRBV5-5 to TRBJ2-7, with TRBD2 identical over 16 bases. The CDR3 runs 19 residues. Germline V gives CDR1 SGHKS, CDR2 YYEKEE (reference sequence). V gave up 4 bases and J gave up 3 bases; unmatched junction bases: 13. CDR3 bases: TGTGCCAGCAGCCGTATTGGGACTAGCGGGAGGGCCGGGTTCTACGAGCAGTACTTC. It translates to CASSRIGTSGRAGFYEQYF.

This chain joins TRBV10-3 and TRBJ2-3; 11 bases are a match to TRBD1. The CDR3 has 15 amino acids. Germline loops: CDR1 ENHRY, CDR2 SYGVKD. V gave up 0 bases and J gave up 6 bases; unmatched junction bases: 2. The CDR3 spells CAISESWTGGDTQYF. The CDR3 DNA sequence: TGTGCCATCAGTGAGTCGTGGACAGGGGGCGATACGCAGTATTTT.

The V gene is TRBV5-5, the J gene TRBJ2-7, with 7 bases that match TRBD2. V lost 4 bases to trimming and J lost 2 bases; unmatched junction nucleotides: 12. The germline V gene has CDR1 SGHKS and CDR2 YYEKEE (reference sequence). The CDR3 consists of 16 residues. The CDR3 coding sequence is TGTGCCAGCAGCCATTGGACATCCCGGGGGGCCTACGAGCAGTACTTC. This gives the protein CASSHWTSRGAYEQYF.

This chain joins TRBV12-3 or TRBV12-4 and TRBJ1-1; maybe TRBD1 (5 bases). This CDR3 comprises 13 residues. The ends were cut back, 6 bases at V and 5 bases at J, with 13 bases in the middle. CDR3 in amino acids: CASSRLGGTEAFF. The CDR3 bases are TGTGCCAGCAGCCGCCTGGGGGGGACTGAAGCTTTCTTT.

The chain joins TRBV28 to TRBJ2-7; 8 bases line up with TRBD1. With 2 bases clipped from V and 1 base from J, the junction kept 1 base outside the gene matches. The CDR3 extends over 14 amino acids. Looked up from germline, CDR1 is MDHEN and CDR2 is SYDVKM. CDR3 in amino acids: CASSLQGASYEQYF. CDR3 nucleotides: TGTGCCAGCAGTTTACAGGGGGCGTCCTACGAGCAGTACTTC. The whole variable domain, filled in from reference TRBV28 and TRBJ2-7, reads DVKVTQSSRYLVKRTGEKVFLECVQDMDHENMFWYRQDPGLGLRLIYFSYDVKMKEKGDIPEGYSVSREKKERFSLILESASTNQTSMYLCASSLQGASYEQYFGPGTRLTVT.

The V and J genes are TRBV6-1 and TRBJ2-2, with D tentatively TRBD1 (5 bases). Germline-derived CDR1 and CDR2 are MNHNS and SASEGT. V lost 6 bases, J lost 4 bases, and 18 bases lay in between. The CDR3 runs 16 residues. CDR3: CASSELGARATGELFF. As DNA, the CDR3 is TGTGCCAGCAGCGAACTTGGGGCCAGGGCCACCGGGGAGCTGTTTTTT.

The chain joins TRBV6-2 or TRBV6-3 to TRBJ2-7; possibly TRBD1 for D (6 bases). Germline V gene sequence: CDR1 MNHEY, CDR2 SVGEGT. V shed 5 bases and J shed 6 bases, with 11 bases lying between them. The CDR3 runs to 12 residues. CDR3 bases: TGTGCCAGCAGTCCCGACAGGTTCGAGCAGTACTTC. Encoded protein: CASSPDRFEQYF.

The CDR3 DNA sequence: TGTGCCAGCAGCTCCCGGGAGAACACTGAAGCTTTCTTT. This codes for CASSSRENTEAFF. This chain connects TRBV11-3 to TRBJ1-1; D not resolved. Germline V gene lookup returns CDR1 SGHNT and CDR2 YENEEA. The V end lost 4 bases, the J end lost 1 base, and 7 bases lay between the germline ends. CDR3 length equals 13 residues. The full variable domain, rest sourced from reference TRBV11-3 and TRBJ1-1, is EAGVVQSPRYKIIEKKQPVAFWCNPISGHNTLYWYLQNLGQGPELLIRYENEEAVDDSQLPKDRFSAERLKGVDSTLKIQPAELGDSAVYLCASSSRENTEAFFGQGTRLTVV.

This sequence joins TRBV3-1 (or the pseudogene TRBV3-2) and TRBJ1-3; TRBD1 matches 10 bases. Germline V lookup: CDR1 LGHDT, CDR2 YNNKEL (reference sequence). With 0 bases clipped from V and 7 bases from J, the junction kept 0 bases outside the gene matches. CDR3 length: 14 residues. The CDR3 spells CASSQEDRGNTIYF. The CDR3, as DNA: TGTGCCAGCAGCCAAGAGGACAGGGGGAACACCATATATTTT.

The CDR3 spells CAISESTRGGVEGYTF. The DNA of the CDR3 is TGTGCCATCAGTGAGTCGACTCGGGGAGGAGTCGAGGGCTACACCTTC. This rearrangement joins TRBV10-3 to TRBJ1-2; D remains unclear. CDR1 and CDR2 from the germline V gene are ENHRY and SYGVKD. The CDR3 sequence is 16 residues long. The V end lost 0 bases, the J end lost 8 bases, and 19 bases lay between the germline ends.

The rearrangement joins TRBV4-1 to TRBJ1-5; 10 bases line up with TRBD1. Trimming cost V 0 bases and J 6 bases; bases outside gene matches: 2. This CDR3 has 15 amino acids. Germline values: CDR1 MGHRA, CDR2 YSYEKL. The CDR3 DNA follows: TGCGCCAGCAGCCAAGATGGACAGGGGGGTCAGCCCCAGCATTTT. Translation: CASSQDGQGGQPQHF.